The TCR beta chain described here comes from a study of cytomegalovirus exposure and HLA in healthy donors. Study-wide results and caveats: Association of a missense DCLRE1C variant with TCR beta V- and J-gene trimming was reported in a later analysis. The authors assumed roughly uniform sequencing depth across donors for presence/absence analyses. There were several of the most significant clusters that appeared linked to common viral pathogens in a later analysis.

The CDR3 runs to 16 residues. Germline-derived CDR1 and CDR2 are MNHNS and SASEGT. The V end lost 4 bases, the J end lost 0 bases, and 13 bases lay between the germline ends. The PCR employed 60 Vbeta primers together with 13 Jbeta primers. The assay was immunoSEQ multiplex PCR, and TCRdb's table has in-frame clones only and misses some. The sample includes about 190,000 clones, 70% to 75% of them seen just once. As concerns this clone: Its antigen is undetermined.

The clonotype comes from a man in his thirties or forties in good health and CMV-seropositive. Sequenced sample: PBMCs. This sequence joins TRBV6-1 and TRBJ2-1, with D possibly being TRBD1 (6 bases). The CDR3 region is CASSGQTGFSYNEQFF. The CDR3, as DNA: TGTGCCAGCAGTGGTCAGACAGGCTTCTCCTACAATGAGCAGTTCTTC.